The clone carrying this T cell receptor (beta chain) was seen repeatedly, ten times or more. The antigen is undetermined. TCR beta libraries were built with iRepertoire HTBI primers and Arm-PCR of CDR3 regions. One entry per CDR3 protein results from TCRdb running MiXCR on the multiplex PCR reads. The sample comprises hundreds of thousands of distinct CDR3 sequences, 15% to 20% of which are singletons, and about 40% rests with the top ten. The time point was: newly diagnosed GD, antithyroid drugs for less than 3 months. Preparation of the TCR library used RNA extracted from PBMCs. With EDTA tubes as the receptacles, approximately 10 milliliters of peripheral blood were drawn. The entry originates in a study of regulatory T cells in long-lasting Graves disease. Findings of the study overall: Persistent Graves' patients had lower TCR diversity than newly diagnosed ones.

The CDR3 contains 19 residues. The V gene's germline CDR1 is LGHNA and CDR2 YSLEER. The trim removed 4 bases at V and 2 bases at J, leaving 16 bases unmatched. The sequence was collected from a female donor with Graves disease. The chain carries TRBV4-3 and TRBJ2-1; 8 bases match TRBD2. This material consisted of peripheral blood mononuclear cells (PBMCs), taken at new diagnosis, from a patient treated with antithyroid drugs. The CDR3 loop is CASSRHTPSGSIAYNEQFF. The CDR3 bases are TGCGCCAGCAGCCGCCACACCCCAAGCGGGAGCATCGCCTACAATGAGCAGTTCTTC.